This TCR beta chain came from a study of blood T cells in healthy people across ages. A J-beta primer mix and a sample-barcoded 5' primer were used in a second PCR of roughly 6 to 11 cycles. TCRdb re-derived calls from the 5' RACE reads in MiXCR, one entry per CDR3 protein. The sample has roughly 790,000 distinct CDR3 sequences, approximately 39% seen once; the top ten hold 20% to 25%. The CDR3 runs 14 residues. V was pared by 2 bases and J by 7 bases, with 3 bases of the junction left unmatched. CDR1 and CDR2 (germline): SEHNR, FQNEAQ (reference sequence). The source of this sequence is a woman aged 60-75 years in good health. This sequence joins TRBV7-9 and TRBJ1-4; 8 nucleotides agree with TRBD1. Sequenced: blood. CDR3 residues: CASSLLDRAEKLFF. The CDR3 region has the DNA TGTGCCAGCAGCTTACTGGACAGGGCTGAAAAACTGTTTTTT.